Listed below are T cell receptor beta chains from one sample, sequenced in a study of cytomegalovirus exposure and HLA in healthy donors. Sequencing used immunoSEQ multiplex PCR; TCRdb keeps in-frame clones, though not all of them. The table shows fewer than 120,000 clones, with 80% to 85% occurring only once. Sequencing input: PBMCs. Receptor source: a woman in her sixties in good health and CMV-seropositive. CDR3s include the opening cysteine and the closing phenylalanine or tryptophan. Each record gives: D gene, J gene, V gene, CDR3 protein. The D gene is left open where the match is weak.

TRBD2 | - | TRBV5-4 | CASSPRLAGDNEQYF
- | TRBJ1-2 | TRBV6-5 | CASSYSNRGDYGYTF
- | TRBJ2-7 | TRBV19 | CASSIGETYEQYF
- | TRBJ2-5 | TRBV27 | CASSPPQLETQYF
TRBD1 | TRBJ2-2 | TRBV5-4 | CASSSGTGNTGELFF
TRBD2 | TRBJ2-5 | TRBV29-1 | CSVGLPGGQETQYF
- | TRBJ1-1 | TRBV7-2 | CASSLVVGRTEAFF
TRBD1 | TRBJ2-3 | TRBV19 | CASRRQGALDTQYF
- | TRBJ2-5 | TRBV2 | CASGRQQETQYF
TRBD1 | TRBJ2-6 | TRBV5-1 | CASSLAGQPRSGANVLTF
TRBD1 | TRBJ1-2 | TRBV6-5 | CASSYRDRSSHGYTF
TRBD1 | TRBJ2-7 | TRBV28 | CASSTRTGSYEQYF
- | TRBJ1-4 | TRBV7-9 | CASSLDFSGANEKLFF
- | TRBJ2-7 | TRBV7-9 | CASSLSESSYEQYF
- | TRBJ1-2 | TRBV28 | CASSFQGKGYTF
TRBD2 | TRBJ2-3 | TRBV7-9 | CASSPTGGITDTQYF
TRBD2 | TRBJ2-3 | TRBV15 | CATSSLAGSTDTQYF
- | TRBJ2-6 | TRBV7-3 | CASSLRGDSGANVLTF
- | TRBJ1-2 | TRBV6-6 | CASSHREPTWYGYTF
- | TRBJ2-7 | TRBV29-1 | CSAQNRGLSYEQYF
- | TRBJ2-2 | TRBV21-1 | CASNWPGLAGVNSGELFF
- | TRBJ1-1 | TRBV7-2 | CASQLTFGTEAFF
TRBD2 | TRBJ2-3 | TRBV9 | CASSVRAGSGTDTQYF
TRBD1 | TRBJ1-2 | TRBV7-2 | CASSTVTGSGNGYTF
TRBD1 | TRBJ1-2 | TRBV10-2 | CASSGTGVYRGGYTF
TRBD2 | TRBJ2-3 | TRBV7-6 | CASSTRTSGSTDTQYF
- | TRBJ2-7 | TRBV5-6 | CASSLVRRGYEQYF
TRBD1 | TRBJ1-1 | TRBV5-1 | CASSLQGAHLNTEAFF
- | TRBJ2-7 | TRBV5-4 | CASSSKAGADEQYF
TRBD1 | TRBJ2-1 | TRBV5-1 | CASSLGTGNNEQFF
- | TRBJ2-4 | TRBV13 | CASSRQGGNIQYF
- | TRBJ2-7 | TRBV6-5 | CASSTPKTYEQYF